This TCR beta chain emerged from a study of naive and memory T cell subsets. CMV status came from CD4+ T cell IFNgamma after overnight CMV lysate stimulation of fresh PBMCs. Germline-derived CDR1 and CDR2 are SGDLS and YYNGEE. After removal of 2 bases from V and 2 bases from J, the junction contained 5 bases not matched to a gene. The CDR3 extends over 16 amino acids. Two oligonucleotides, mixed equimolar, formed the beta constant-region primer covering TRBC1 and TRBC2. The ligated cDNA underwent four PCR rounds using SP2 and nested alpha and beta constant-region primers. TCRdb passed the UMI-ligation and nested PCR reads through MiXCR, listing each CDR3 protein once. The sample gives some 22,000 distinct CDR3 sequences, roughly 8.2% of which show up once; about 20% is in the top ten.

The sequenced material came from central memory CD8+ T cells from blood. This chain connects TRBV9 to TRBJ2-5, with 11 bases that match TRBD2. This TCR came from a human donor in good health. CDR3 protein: CASSVGTSGNQETQYF. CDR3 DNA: TGTGCCAGCAGCGTCGGGACTAGCGGTAATCAAGAGACCCAGTACTTC.